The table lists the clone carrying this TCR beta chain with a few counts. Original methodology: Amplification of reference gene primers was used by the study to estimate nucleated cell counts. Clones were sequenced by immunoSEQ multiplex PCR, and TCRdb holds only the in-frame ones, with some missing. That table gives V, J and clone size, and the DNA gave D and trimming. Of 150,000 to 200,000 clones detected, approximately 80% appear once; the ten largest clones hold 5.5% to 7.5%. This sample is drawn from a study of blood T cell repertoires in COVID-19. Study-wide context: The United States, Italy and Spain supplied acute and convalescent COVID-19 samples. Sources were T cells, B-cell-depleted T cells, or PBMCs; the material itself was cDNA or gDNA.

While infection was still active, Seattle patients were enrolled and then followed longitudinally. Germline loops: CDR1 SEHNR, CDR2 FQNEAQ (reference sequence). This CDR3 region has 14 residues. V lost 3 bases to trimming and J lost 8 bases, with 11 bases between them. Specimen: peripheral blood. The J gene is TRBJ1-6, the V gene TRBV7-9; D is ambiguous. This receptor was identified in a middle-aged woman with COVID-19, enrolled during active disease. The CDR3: CASSFQAPHSPLHF. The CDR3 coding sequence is TGTGCCAGCAGCTTTCAGGCCCCTCATTCACCCCTCCACTTT.